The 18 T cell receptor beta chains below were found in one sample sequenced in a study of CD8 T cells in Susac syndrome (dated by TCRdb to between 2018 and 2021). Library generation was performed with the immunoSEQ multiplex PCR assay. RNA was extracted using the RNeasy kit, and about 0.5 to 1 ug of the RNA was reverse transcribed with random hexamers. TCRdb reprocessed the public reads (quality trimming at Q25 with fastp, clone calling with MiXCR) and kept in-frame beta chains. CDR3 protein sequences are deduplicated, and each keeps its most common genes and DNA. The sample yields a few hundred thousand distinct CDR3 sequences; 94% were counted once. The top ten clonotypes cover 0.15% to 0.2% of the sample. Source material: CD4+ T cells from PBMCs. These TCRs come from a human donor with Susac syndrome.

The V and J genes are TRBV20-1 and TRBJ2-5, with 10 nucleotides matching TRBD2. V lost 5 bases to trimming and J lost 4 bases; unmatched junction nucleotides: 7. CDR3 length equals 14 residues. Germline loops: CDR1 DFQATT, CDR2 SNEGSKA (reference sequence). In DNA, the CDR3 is TGCAGTGCTTTGAGCGGGGGGGCTAGAGAGACCCAGTACTTC. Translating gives CSALSGGARETQYF.

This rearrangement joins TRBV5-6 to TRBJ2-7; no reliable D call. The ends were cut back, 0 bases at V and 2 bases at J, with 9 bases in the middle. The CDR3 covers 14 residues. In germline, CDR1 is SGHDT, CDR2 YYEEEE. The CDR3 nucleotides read TGTGCCAGCAGCTTGGCGGCAGATACCTACGAGCAGTACTTC. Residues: CASSLAADTYEQYF.

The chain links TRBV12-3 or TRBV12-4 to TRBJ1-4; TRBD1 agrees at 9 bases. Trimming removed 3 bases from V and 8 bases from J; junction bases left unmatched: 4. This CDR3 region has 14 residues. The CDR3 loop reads CASSFAGTGEKLFF. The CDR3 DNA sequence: TGTGCCAGCAGTTTTGCCGGGACAGGGGAAAAACTGTTTTTT.

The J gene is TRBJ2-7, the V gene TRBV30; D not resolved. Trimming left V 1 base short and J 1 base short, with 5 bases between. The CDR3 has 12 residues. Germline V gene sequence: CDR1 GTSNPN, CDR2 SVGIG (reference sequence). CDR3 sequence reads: CAWSESSYEQYF. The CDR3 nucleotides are TGTGCCTGGAGTGAAAGTTCCTACGAGCAGTACTTC.

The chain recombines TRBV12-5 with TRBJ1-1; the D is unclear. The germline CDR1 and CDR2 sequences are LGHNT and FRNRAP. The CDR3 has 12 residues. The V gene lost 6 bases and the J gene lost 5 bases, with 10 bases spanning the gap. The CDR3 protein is CASGVAETEAFF. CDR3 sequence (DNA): TGTGCTAGTGGAGTGGCAGAGACTGAAGCTTTCTTT.

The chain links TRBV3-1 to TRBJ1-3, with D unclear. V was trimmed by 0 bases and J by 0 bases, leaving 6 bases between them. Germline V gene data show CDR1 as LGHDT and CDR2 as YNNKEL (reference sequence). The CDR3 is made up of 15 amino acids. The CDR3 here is CASSQDGLSGNTIYF. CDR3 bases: TGTGCCAGCAGCCAAGACGGACTCTCTGGAAACACCATATATTTT.

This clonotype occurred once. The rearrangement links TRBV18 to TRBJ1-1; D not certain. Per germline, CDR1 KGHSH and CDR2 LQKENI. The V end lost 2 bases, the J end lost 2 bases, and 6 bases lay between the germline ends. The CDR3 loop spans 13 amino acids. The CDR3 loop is CASSPDQNTEAFF. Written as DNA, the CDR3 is TGTGCCAGCTCACCAGACCAAAACACTGAAGCTTTCTTT. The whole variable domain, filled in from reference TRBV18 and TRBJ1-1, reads NAGVMQNPRHLVRRRGQEARLRCSPMKGHSHVYWYRQLPEEGLKFMVYLQKENIIDESGMPKERFSAEFPKEGPSILRIQQVVRGDSAAYFCASSPDQNTEAFFGQGTRLTVV.

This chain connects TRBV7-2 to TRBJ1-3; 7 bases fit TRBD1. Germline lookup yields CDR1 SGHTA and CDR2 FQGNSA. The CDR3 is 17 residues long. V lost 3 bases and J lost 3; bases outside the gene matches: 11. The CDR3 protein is CASSFPSAGGSGNTIYF. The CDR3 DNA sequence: TGTGCCAGCAGCTTTCCCTCGGCAGGGGGGAGTGGAAACACCATATATTTT.

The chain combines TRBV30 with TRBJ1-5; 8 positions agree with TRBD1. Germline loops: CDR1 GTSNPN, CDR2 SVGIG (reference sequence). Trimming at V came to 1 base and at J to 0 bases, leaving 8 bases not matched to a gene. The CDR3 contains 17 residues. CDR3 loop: CAWSDPGQGDSNQPQHF. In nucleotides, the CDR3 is TGTGCCTGGAGTGACCCTGGACAGGGTGATAGCAATCAGCCCCAGCATTTT.

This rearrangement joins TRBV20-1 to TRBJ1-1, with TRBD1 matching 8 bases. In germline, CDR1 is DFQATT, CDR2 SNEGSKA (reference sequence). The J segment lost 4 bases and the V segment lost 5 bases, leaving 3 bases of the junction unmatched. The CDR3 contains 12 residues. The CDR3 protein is CSARQGFTEAFF. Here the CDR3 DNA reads TGCAGTGCTCGACAGGGGTTCACTGAAGCTTTCTTT.

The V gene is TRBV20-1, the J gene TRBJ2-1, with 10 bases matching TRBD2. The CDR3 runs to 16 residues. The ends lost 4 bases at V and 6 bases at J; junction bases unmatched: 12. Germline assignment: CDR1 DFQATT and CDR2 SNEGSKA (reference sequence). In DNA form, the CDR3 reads TGCAGTGCTACGGTAATAGCGGGGGGTCTTACCAATGAGCAGTTCTTC. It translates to CSATVIAGGLTNEQFF.

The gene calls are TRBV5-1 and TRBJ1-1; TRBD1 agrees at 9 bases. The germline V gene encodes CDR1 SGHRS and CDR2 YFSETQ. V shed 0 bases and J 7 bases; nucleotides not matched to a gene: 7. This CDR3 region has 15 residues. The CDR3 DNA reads TGCGCCAGCAGCTTGGACGCCGGGACAGGGTTTGAAGCTTTCTTT. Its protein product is CASSLDAGTGFEAFF.

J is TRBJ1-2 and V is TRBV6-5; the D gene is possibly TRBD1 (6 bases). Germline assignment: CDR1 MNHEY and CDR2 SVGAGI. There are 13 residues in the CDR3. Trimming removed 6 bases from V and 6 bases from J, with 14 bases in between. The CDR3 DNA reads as TGTGCCAGCAGACTCTACAGGGAGGATGGCTACACCTTC. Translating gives CASRLYREDGYTF.

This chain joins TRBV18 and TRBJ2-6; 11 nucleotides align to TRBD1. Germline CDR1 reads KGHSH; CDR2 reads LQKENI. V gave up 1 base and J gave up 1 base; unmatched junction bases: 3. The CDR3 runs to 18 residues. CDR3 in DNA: TGTGCCAGCTCACCACTCGGGACAGGGGGTTCTGGGGCCAACGTCCTGACTTTC. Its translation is CASSPLGTGGSGANVLTF.

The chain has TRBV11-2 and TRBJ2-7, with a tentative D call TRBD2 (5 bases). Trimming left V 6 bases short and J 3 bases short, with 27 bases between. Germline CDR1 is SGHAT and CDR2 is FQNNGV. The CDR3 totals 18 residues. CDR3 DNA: TGTGCCAGCAGTCCGGTAAACAGAGGAGGTGGTCGGGACTACGAGCAGTACTTC. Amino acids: CASSPVNRGGGRDYEQYF. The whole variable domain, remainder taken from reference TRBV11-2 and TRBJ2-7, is EAGVAQSPRYKIIEKRQSVAFWCNPISGHATLYWYQQILGQGPKLLIQFQNNGVVDDSQLPKDRFSAERLKGVDSTLKIQPAKLEDSAVYLCASSPVNRGGGRDYEQYFGPGTRLTVT.

CDR3 residues: CSASGGETQYF. The CDR3 DNA reads TGCAGTGCTAGCGGGGGGGAGACCCAGTACTTC. The chain joins TRBV20-1 to TRBJ2-5; 7 bases are shared with TRBD2. V was pared by 3 bases and J by 5 bases, with 0 bases of the junction left unmatched. CDR3 size: 11 residues. The germline V gene has CDR1 DFQATT and CDR2 SNEGSKA (reference sequence).

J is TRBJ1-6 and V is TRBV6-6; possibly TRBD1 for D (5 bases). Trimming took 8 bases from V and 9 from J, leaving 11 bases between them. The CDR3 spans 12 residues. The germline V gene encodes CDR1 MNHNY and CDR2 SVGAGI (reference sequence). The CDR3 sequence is CASGGYGSPLHF. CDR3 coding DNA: TGTGCCAGCGGGGGGTACGGTTCACCCCTCCACTTT.

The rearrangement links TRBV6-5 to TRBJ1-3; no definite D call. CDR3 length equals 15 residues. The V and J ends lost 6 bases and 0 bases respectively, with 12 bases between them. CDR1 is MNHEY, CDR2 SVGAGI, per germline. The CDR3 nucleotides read TGTGCCAGCAGGCGGAGGCAGGACTCTGGAAACACCATATATTTT. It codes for CASRRRQDSGNTIYF.